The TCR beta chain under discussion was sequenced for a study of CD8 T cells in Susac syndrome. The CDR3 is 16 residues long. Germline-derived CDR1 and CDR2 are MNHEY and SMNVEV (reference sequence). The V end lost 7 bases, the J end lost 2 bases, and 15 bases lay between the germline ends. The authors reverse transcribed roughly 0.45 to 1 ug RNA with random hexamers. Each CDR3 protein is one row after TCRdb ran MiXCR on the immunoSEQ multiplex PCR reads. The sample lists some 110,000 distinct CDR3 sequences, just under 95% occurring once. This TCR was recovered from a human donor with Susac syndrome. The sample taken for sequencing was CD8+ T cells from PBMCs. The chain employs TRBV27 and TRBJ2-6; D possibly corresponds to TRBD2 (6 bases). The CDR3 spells CASTLSWGAGANVLTF. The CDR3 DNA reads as TGTGCCAGCACCCTCTCATGGGGGGCTGGGGCCAACGTCCTGACTTTC. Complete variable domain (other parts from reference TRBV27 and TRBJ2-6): EAQVTQNPRYLITVTGKKLTVTCSQNMNHEYMSWYRQDPGLGLRQIYYSMNVEVTDKGDVPEGYKVSRKEKRNFPLILESPSPNQTSLYFCASTLSWGAGANVLTFGAGSRLTVL.